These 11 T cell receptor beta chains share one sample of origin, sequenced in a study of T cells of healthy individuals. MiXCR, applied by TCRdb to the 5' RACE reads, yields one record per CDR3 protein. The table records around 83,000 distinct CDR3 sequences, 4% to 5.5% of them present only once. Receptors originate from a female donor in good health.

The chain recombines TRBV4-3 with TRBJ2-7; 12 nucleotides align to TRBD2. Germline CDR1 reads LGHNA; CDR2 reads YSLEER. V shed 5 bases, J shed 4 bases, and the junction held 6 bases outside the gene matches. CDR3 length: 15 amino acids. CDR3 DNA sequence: TGCGCCAGCAGCGAAGGACTAGCGGGAAGGTACGAGCAGTACTTC. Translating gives CASSEGLAGRYEQYF.

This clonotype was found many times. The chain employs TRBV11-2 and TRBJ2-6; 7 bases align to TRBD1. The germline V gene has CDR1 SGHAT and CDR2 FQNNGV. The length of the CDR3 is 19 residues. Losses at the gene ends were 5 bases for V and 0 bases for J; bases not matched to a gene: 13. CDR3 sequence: CASSRSQPGQTSGANVLTF. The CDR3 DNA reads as TGTGCCAGCAGCCGGTCACAGCCGGGACAGACCTCTGGGGCCAACGTCCTGACTTTC.

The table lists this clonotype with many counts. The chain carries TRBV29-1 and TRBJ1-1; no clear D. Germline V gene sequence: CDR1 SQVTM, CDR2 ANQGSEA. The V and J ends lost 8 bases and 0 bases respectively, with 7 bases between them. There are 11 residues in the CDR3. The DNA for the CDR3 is TGCAGCTTTTCAATGAACACTGAAGCTTTCTTT. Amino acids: CSFSMNTEAFF.

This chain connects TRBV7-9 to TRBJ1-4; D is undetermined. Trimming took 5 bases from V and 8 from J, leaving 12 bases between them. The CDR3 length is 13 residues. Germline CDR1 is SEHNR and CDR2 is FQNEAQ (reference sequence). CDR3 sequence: CASSGPQAEKLFF. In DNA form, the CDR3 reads TGTGCCAGCAGCGGCCCCCAGGCGGAAAAACTGTTTTTT.

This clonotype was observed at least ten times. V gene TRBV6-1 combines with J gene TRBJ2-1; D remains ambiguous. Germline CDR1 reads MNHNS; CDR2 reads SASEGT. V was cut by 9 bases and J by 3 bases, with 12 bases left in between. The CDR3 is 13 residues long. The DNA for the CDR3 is TGTGCCAGTGGGGTCGGGTACTACAATGAGCAGTTCTTC. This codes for CASGVGYYNEQFF.

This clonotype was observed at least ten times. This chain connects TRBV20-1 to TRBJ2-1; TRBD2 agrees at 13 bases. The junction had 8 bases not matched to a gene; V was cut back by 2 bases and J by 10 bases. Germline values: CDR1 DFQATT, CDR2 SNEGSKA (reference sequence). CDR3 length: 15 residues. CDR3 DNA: TGCAGTGCTAGAACCGGACTAGCGGGAGTCCGGGAGCAGTTCTTC. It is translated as CSARTGLAGVREQFF.

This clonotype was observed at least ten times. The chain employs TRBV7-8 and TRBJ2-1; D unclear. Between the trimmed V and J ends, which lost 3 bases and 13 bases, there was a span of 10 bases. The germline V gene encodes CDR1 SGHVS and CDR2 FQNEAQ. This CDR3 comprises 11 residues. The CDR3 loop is CASSLIGEQFF. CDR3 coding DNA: TGTGCCAGCAGCTTGATTGGGGAACAGTTCTTC.

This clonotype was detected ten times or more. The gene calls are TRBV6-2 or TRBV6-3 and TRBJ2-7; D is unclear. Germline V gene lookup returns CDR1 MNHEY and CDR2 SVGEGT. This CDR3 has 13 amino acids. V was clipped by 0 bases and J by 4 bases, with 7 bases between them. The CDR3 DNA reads TGTGCCAGCAGTTACTCGTTAACGTACGAGCAGTACTTC. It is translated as CASSYSLTYEQYF.

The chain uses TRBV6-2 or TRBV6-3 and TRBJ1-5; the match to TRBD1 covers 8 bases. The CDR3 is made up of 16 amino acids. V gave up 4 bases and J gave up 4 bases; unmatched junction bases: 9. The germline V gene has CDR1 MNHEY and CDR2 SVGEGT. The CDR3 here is CASSWGLGTGNQPQHF. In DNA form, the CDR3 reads TGTGCCAGCAGTTGGGGATTGGGGACAGGTAATCAGCCCCAGCATTTT.

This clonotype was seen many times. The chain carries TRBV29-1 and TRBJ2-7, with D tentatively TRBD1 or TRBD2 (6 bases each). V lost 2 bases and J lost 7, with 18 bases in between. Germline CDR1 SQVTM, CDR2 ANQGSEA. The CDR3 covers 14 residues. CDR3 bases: TGCAGCGTTGAAACGTCGGACGGGGGCGAGGAGCAGTACTTC. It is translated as CSVETSDGGEEQYF.

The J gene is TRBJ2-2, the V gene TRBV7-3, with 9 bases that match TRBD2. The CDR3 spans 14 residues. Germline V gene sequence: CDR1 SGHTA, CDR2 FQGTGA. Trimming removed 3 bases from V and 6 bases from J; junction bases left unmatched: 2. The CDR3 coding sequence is TGTGCCAGCAGCTTGGGACTAGCCTCCGGGGAGCTGTTTTTT. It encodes CASSLGLASGELFF.